This paragraph covers one T cell receptor beta chain sequence. The sample is drawn from a study of cytomegalovirus exposure and HLA in healthy donors. PCR employed 60 Vbeta and 13 Jbeta primers. Assay: immunoSEQ multiplex PCR; the TCRdb copy retains only in-frame clones and omits some. The sample holds 60,000 to 75,000 clones, approximately 80% seen once. V dropped 0 bases and J dropped 6; count of bases not matched to a gene: 5. The CDR3 contains 16 residues. Germline CDR1 ENHRY, CDR2 SYGVKD. The sample was PBMCs. The V call is TRBV10-3, the J call TRBJ2-1, with 10 positions matching TRBD1. This sequence originates from a man aged 18 to 35 in good health and CMV-seropositive. CDR3 in amino acids: CAISESGTGAGNEQFF. DNA of the CDR3: TGTGCCATCAGTGAGTCAGGGACAGGGGCTGGCAATGAGCAGTTCTTC.